What follows is one T cell receptor (beta chain) and its context. What it binds is unknown. Only in-frame clones appear in the TCRdb table, and some are missing; sequencing was by immunoSEQ multiplex PCR. The data contain 100,000 to 150,000 clones, roughly nine tenths of them singletons. The sample originates from a study of T cell responses to AZD1222 COVID-19 vaccine. The study's findings and limits: An increase in Spike-specific TCR breadth and depth was observed after two AZD1222 doses. Donors were largely white British and mainly female; clonal diversity was possibly underestimated.

Deletions cut 0 bases from V and 14 bases from J, with 13 bases between. Germline V CDR1 and CDR2: MNHEY, SVGEGT. This CDR3 spans 12 amino acids. Sequencing was performed on peripheral blood, taken on day 0 of AZD1222 vaccination. The sequence was collected from an adult in good health. The rearrangement links TRBV6-2 or TRBV6-3 to TRBJ1-2; D gene unclear. This CDR3 reads CASSYSTVGLTF. CDR3 bases: TGTGCCAGCAGTTACTCGACGGTTGGATTGACCTTC.